This T cell receptor beta chain was identified in a study of human T cells and chemical hapten exposure. MiXCR, run by TCRdb on the RACE reads, gives a single entry per CDR3 protein. This table has tens of thousands of distinct CDR3 sequences, about 3.7% appearing once. This clonotype was picked up many times. The time point here: healthy volunteer bleed at 6 weeks. It was from unfractionated whole blood that total RNA was extracted. This receptor was obtained from a human donor in good health. Some clones in this sample may be carry-over from other donors' samples. The specimen sequenced was whole blood.

CDR3 loop: CASSAPGLAGGNNEQFF. In nucleotides, the CDR3 is TGTGCCAGCAGTGCCCCGGGACTAGCGGGAGGCAACAATGAGCAGTTCTTC. The J gene is TRBJ2-1, the V gene TRBV6-6, with TRBD2 identical over 15 bases. CDR1 MNHNY and CDR2 SVGAGI come from the germline V gene (reference sequence). Trimming cost V 5 bases and J 5 bases; bases outside gene matches: 7. The CDR3 contains 17 residues.